This TCR beta chain was sequenced for a study of blood T cell repertoires in COVID-19. Study as a whole: PBMCs, B-cell-depleted T cells, or T cells were the source of the cDNA or gDNA that made up the material.

Patients at the Seattle site were enrolled during active infection and followed longitudinally. V dropped 5 bases and J dropped 8; count of bases not matched to a gene: 11. The CDR3 totals 15 residues. In germline, CDR1 is SEHNR, CDR2 FQNEAQ (reference sequence). Original methodology: The authors estimated nucleated cell counts from reference gene primer amplification. Method: immunoSEQ multiplex PCR; TCRdb's copy keeps in-frame clones and lacks some. The V and J calls and clone size were taken over from that table, and D and trimming were inferred from the DNA. The table has about 200,000 clones, around four fifths seen once; the top ten hold under 0.95%.

The sequencing input was peripheral blood. This chain joins TRBV7-9 and TRBJ2-1; 8 nucleotides line up with TRBD1. The TCR originated in a man between 60 and 75 years old with COVID-19, enrolled during active disease. As DNA, the CDR3 is TGTGCCAGCAGCCGGGAAGCGGCAGGGGGCCATGAGCAGTTCTTC. The encoded protein is CASSREAAGGHEQFF.